The entry below describes one T cell receptor (beta chain). What it recognizes is unknown. This sample is drawn from a study of T cell responses to AZD1222 COVID-19 vaccine. Trimming removed 3 bases from V and 5 bases from J; junction bases left unmatched: 4. Per the germline V gene, CDR1 is MNHEY and CDR2 is SMNVEV (reference sequence). The CDR3 consists of 13 residues. Study-wide results and caveats: Sampled repertoires all dated from after the peak T cell response.

Using immunoSEQ multiplex PCR, the repertoire was profiled, and TCRdb retains in-frame clones only, with some absent. The sample carries approximately 180,000 clones, approximately 86% recorded once. The specimen comprised peripheral blood, sampled on day 0 of AZD1222 vaccination. The genes are TRBV27 and TRBJ2-7; TRBD1 aligns across 7 bases. The sequence was collected from an adult in good health. Here the CDR3 reads CASSFRQGDEQYF. CDR3 nucleotides: TGTGCCAGCAGTTTCAGACAGGGTGACGAGCAGTACTTC.